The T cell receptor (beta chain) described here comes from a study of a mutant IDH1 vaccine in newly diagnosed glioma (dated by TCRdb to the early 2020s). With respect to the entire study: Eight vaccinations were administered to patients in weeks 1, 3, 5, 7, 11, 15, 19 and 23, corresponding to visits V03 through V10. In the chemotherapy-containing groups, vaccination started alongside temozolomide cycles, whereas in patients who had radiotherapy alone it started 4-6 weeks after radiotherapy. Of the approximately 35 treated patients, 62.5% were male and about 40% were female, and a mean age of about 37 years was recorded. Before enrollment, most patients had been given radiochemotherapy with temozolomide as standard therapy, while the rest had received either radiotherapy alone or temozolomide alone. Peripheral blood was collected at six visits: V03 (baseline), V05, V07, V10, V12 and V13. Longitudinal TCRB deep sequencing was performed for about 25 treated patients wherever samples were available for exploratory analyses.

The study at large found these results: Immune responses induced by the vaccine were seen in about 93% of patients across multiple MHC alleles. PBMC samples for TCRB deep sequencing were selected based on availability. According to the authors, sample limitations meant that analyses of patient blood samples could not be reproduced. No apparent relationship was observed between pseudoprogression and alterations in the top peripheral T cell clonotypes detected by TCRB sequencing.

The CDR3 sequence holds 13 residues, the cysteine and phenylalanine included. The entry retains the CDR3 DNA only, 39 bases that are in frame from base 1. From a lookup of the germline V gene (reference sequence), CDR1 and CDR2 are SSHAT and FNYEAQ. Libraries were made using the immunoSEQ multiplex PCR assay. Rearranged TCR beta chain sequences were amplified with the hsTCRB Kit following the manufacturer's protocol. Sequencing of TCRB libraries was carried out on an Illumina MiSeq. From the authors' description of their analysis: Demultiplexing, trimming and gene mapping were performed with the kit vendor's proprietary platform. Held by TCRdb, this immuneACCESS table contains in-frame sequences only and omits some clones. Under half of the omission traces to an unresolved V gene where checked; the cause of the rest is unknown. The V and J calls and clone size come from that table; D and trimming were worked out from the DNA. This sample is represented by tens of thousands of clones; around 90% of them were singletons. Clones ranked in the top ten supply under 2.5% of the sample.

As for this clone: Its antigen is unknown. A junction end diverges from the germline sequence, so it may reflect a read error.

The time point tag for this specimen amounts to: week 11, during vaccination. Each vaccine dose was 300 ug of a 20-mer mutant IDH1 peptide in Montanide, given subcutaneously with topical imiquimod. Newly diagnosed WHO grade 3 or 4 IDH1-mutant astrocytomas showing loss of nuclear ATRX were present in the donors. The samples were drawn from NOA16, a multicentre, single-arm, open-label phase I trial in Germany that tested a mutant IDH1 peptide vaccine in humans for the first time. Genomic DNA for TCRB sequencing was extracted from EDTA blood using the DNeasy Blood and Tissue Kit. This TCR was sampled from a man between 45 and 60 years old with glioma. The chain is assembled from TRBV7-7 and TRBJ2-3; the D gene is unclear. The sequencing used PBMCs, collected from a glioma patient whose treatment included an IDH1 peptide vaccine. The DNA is TGTGCTAGCAGCCCCCTTGGCCCAGATACGCAGTATTTT. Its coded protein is CASSPLGPDTQYF. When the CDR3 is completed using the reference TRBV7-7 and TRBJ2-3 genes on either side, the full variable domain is GAGVSQSPRYKVTKRGQDVTLRCDPISSHATLYWYQQALGQGPEFLTYFNYEAQPDKSGLPSDRFSAERPEGSISTLTIQRTEQRDSAMYRCASSPLGPDTQYFGPGTRLTVL.